The 26 T cell receptor beta chains presented below share a single source sample, sequenced in a study of blood T cell repertoires in COVID-19. Method: immunoSEQ multiplex PCR; TCRdb's copy keeps in-frame clones and lacks some. The repertoire holds fewer than 250,000 clones, with about 86% as singletons. Sequenced: PBMCs or T cells enriched from blood (not recorded which). The source is a woman aged 40 to 50 in a cohort exposed to, infected with or recovered from COVID-19 (not recorded which).

The chain is built from TRBV9 and TRBJ2-5; perhaps TRBD1 as D (6 bases). Trimming stripped 0 bases from V and 5 bases from J, with 14 bases between. The CDR3 length is 15 residues. Germline CDR1 and CDR2: SGDLS and YYNGEE. The CDR3 region has the DNA TGTGCCAGCAGCGTAGGTCAGGGGTATGGGGAGACCCAGTACTTC. It specifies CASSVGQGYGETQYF.

The CDR3 loop reads CASSPWRGPHEQYF. In DNA, the CDR3 is TGTGCCAGCTCACCGTGGAGGGGACCCCACGAGCAGTACTTC. The rearrangement uses TRBV18 and TRBJ2-7; tentatively, D is TRBD2 (6 bases). Trimming removed 3 bases from V and 5 bases from J, with 14 bases in between. CDR1 and CDR2 (germline): KGHSH, LQKENI. The CDR3 is 14 residues long. Filled out from reference TRBV18 and TRBJ2-7, the complete variable domain reads NAGVMQNPRHLVRRRGQEARLRCSPMKGHSHVYWYRQLPEEGLKFMVYLQKENIIDESGMPKERFSAEFPKEGPSILRIQQVVRGDSAAYFCASSPWRGPHEQYFGPGTRLTVT.

The rearrangement uses TRBV4-3 and TRBJ2-7; 7 bases fit TRBD2. The CDR3 is 14 residues long. CDR1 is LGHNA, CDR2 YSLEER, per germline. Trimming cost V 1 base and J 4 bases; bases outside gene matches: 4. This chain's CDR3 is CASSQGPSGYEQYF. The CDR3 coding sequence is TGCGCCAGCAGCCAAGGTCCTAGCGGTTACGAGCAGTACTTC.

The V call is TRBV4-1, the J call TRBJ1-1, with 7 bases that match TRBD1. Germline CDR1 is MGHRA and CDR2 is YSYEKL. The CDR3 consists of 18 residues. J lost 0 bases, V lost 0 bases, and 10 bases had no gene match. The CDR3 DNA reads TGCGCCAGCAGCCAAGATCCCGACAGGGTGGGGGTGAACACTGAAGCTTTCTTT. Translation: CASSQDPDRVGVNTEAFF.

The rearrangement joins TRBV15 to TRBJ2-7; D not certain. CDR1 and CDR2 from the germline V gene are LNHNV and YYDKDF (reference sequence). V was clipped by 0 bases and J by 6 bases, with 9 bases between them. The CDR3 consists of 13 residues. CDR3 region: CATSRDRRGEQYF. Here the CDR3 DNA reads TGTGCCACCAGCAGAGATAGGAGAGGCGAGCAGTACTTC.

As for this clone: Mismatch with germline at one junction end may stem from a read error. V usage is TRBV27 and J usage is TRBJ1-6, with D perhaps matching TRBD1 (6 bases). Germline V lookup: CDR1 MNHEY, CDR2 SMNVEV (reference sequence). The CDR3 spans 16 residues. The DNA for the CDR3 is TGTGCCAGCAGTCCCCGGGACATCTCCTCTAATTCACCCCTCCACTTT. Protein sequence: CASSPRDISSNSPLHF.

The rearrangement uses TRBV19 and TRBJ1-5; D remains unclear. CDR1 is LNHDA and CDR2 is SQIVND in the germline V gene (reference sequence). There are 14 residues in the CDR3. Trimming cost V 3 bases and J 7 bases, with 13 bases left between them. In DNA form, the CDR3 reads TGTGCCAGTAGTATGGTCGGGTTCAACCAGCCCCAGCATTTT. It yields the protein CASSMVGFNQPQHF.

The chain is built from TRBV9 and TRBJ1-1, with D perhaps TRBD1 (5 bases). The CDR3 runs 17 residues. Germline values: CDR1 SGDLS, CDR2 YYNGEE. Trimming removed 4 bases from V and 0 bases from J, with 19 bases in between. The CDR3 reads CASSPPFGGRMNTEAFF. CDR3 in DNA: TGTGCCAGCAGCCCTCCGTTCGGGGGTAGGATGAACACTGAAGCTTTCTTT.

This chain links TRBV9 with TRBJ2-7; possible D gene TRBD1, 5 bases. The CDR3 covers 16 residues. The ends were cut back, 4 bases at V and 5 bases at J, with 22 bases in the middle. Germline V gene lookup returns CDR1 SGDLS and CDR2 YYNGEE. CDR3 loop: CASSPRRVLSPHEQYF. In nucleotides, the CDR3 is TGTGCCAGCAGCCCCCGCAGGGTTTTATCCCCCCACGAGCAGTACTTC.

The rearrangement links TRBV4-3 to TRBJ2-5; 7 bases are a match to TRBD1. Germline V lookup: CDR1 LGHNA, CDR2 YSLEER. This CDR3 comprises 15 residues. Trimming took 1 base from V and 4 from J; bases not matched to a gene: 6. CDR3 region: CASSQAQWTGETQYF. CDR3 in DNA: TGCGCCAGCAGCCAAGCACAGTGGACAGGAGAGACCCAGTACTTC.

This clone was observed a single time. The chain carries TRBV11-2 and TRBJ1-2, with D unclear. This CDR3 has 15 amino acids. V was trimmed by 3 bases and J by 3 bases, leaving 14 bases between them. Germline CDR1 reads SGHAT; CDR2 reads FQNNGV. CDR3 protein: CASSFRQEFDYGYTF. In DNA form, the CDR3 reads TGTGCCAGCAGCTTCCGACAAGAGTTTGACTATGGCTACACCTTC.

The CDR3 reads CASSPTGTGRHGYTF. Here the CDR3 DNA reads TGTGCCAGCTCACCGACCGGGACAGGGAGGCATGGCTACACCTTC. This chain links TRBV18 with TRBJ1-2, with 9 bases fitting TRBD1. The V gene end was trimmed by 3 bases and the J gene end by 6 bases; junction bases not matched to a gene: 8. The CDR3 is made up of 15 amino acids. Germline CDR1 is KGHSH and CDR2 is LQKENI.

This chain connects TRBV4-2 to TRBJ1-4; no reliable D call. Trimming cost V 0 bases and J 7 bases, with 15 bases left between them. CDR1 and CDR2 (germline): LGHNA, YNFKEQ. This CDR3 spans 16 amino acids. CDR3 sequence (DNA): TGTGCCAGCAGCCAAGAAGGAGGGTGGGGTGGTGAAAAACTGTTTTTT. Translated: CASSQEGGWGGEKLFF.

This chain uses TRBV27 with TRBJ1-2, with D perhaps matching TRBD1 (6 bases). Trimming left V 6 bases short and J 3 bases short, with 17 bases between. The CDR3 has 15 residues. Germline V CDR1 and CDR2: MNHEY, SMNVEV (reference sequence). CDR3 sequence (DNA): TGTGCCAGCAGGTTGGGGTCAGGGGCTTACTATGGCTACACCTTC. This sequence encodes CASRLGSGAYYGYTF.

The chain employs TRBV27 and TRBJ1-1; no definite D call. The CDR3 spans 14 residues. V was shortened by 6 bases and J by 3 bases, with 14 bases between the two germline ends. Germline CDR1 is MNHEY and CDR2 is SMNVEV (reference sequence). The CDR3 DNA reads TGTGCCAGCAGCCAGCCAGGTGCTTACACTGAAGCTTTCTTT. Amino acids: CASSQPGAYTEAFF.

V is TRBV7-9 and J is TRBJ1-3, with D perhaps TRBD1 (6 bases). The V end was cut by 1 base, the J end by 7 bases, with 14 bases between. This CDR3 is 15 amino acids long. Germline V gene data show CDR1 as SEHNR and CDR2 as FQNEAQ (reference sequence). CDR3 protein: CASSLDGGRRNTIYF. The CDR3, as DNA: TGTGCCAGCAGCTTAGACGGGGGGCGCAGGAACACCATATATTTT.

The chain combines TRBV5-6 with TRBJ1-1, with a weak D call TRBD1 (5 bases). V lost 5 bases and J 3 bases, leaving 14 bases between the germline ends. Germline CDR1 reads SGHDT; CDR2 reads YYEEEE. CDR3 length equals 14 residues. The CDR3: CASREVDRDTEAFF. In DNA form, the CDR3 reads TGTGCCAGCAGAGAAGTAGACAGAGACACTGAAGCTTTCTTT.

This clone appeared a single time. This rearrangement joins TRBV6-4 to TRBJ2-1; D is undetermined. The ends were cut back, 3 bases at V and 7 bases at J, with 13 bases in the middle. Germline V gene data show CDR1 as MRHNA and CDR2 as SNTAGT. CDR3 length: 14 amino acids. The CDR3 region is CASSESIERNEQFF. Written as DNA, the CDR3 is TGTGCCAGCAGTGAAAGCATAGAAAGAAATGAGCAGTTCTTC.

The CDR3 DNA sequence: TGTGCCAGTAGTTCCGGGGGGAACACTGAAGCTTTCTTT. It is translated as CASSSGGNTEAFF. This chain connects TRBV19 to TRBJ1-1, with D possibly being TRBD1 (5 bases). This CDR3 region has 13 residues. Germline CDR1 and CDR2: LNHDA and SQIVND (reference sequence). The germline V and J ends were trimmed by 5 bases and 1 base, with 8 bases remaining between them.

The chain combines TRBV7-6 with TRBJ1-1, with D perhaps TRBD1 (6 bases). The CDR3 is 13 amino acids. With 1 base removed from V and 6 bases from J, the gap between germline ends came to 9 bases. Germline V lookup: CDR1 SGHVS, CDR2 FNYEAQ. CDR3 amino acids: CASSLVGAAEAFF. The CDR3, as DNA: TGTGCCAGCAGCTTAGTGGGGGCCGCTGAAGCTTTCTTT.

This chain uses TRBV6-5 with TRBJ1-4; 8 bases are a match to TRBD1. The trim removed 6 bases at V and 4 bases at J, leaving 4 bases unmatched. This CDR3 spans 14 amino acids. Germline CDR1 and CDR2: MNHEY and SVGAGI. The CDR3 here is CASRIGQGNEKLFF. The CDR3, as DNA: TGTGCCAGCAGAATCGGACAGGGTAATGAAAAACTGTTTTTT.

This clone was seen only once. This chain joins TRBV9 and TRBJ1-5, with a weak D call TRBD1 (6 bases). The CDR3 contains 14 residues. The germline V gene encodes CDR1 SGDLS and CDR2 YYNGEE. V was shortened by 2 bases and J by 8 bases, with 14 bases between the two germline ends. CDR3 sequence: CASSVTGMLEPQHF. For the CDR3, the DNA is TGTGCCAGCAGCGTGACAGGAATGTTGGAGCCCCAGCATTTT.

The V call is TRBV13, the J call TRBJ2-1, with 7 nucleotides matching TRBD2. From germline, CDR1 is PRHDT and CDR2 FYEKMQ (reference sequence). Germline trimming cut 5 bases from V and 0 bases from J; bases unmatched to any gene: 10. The CDR3 contains 17 residues. CDR3 DNA sequence: TGTGCCAGCAGCCACCCGTCAGCGGGGCGCTCCTACAATGAGCAGTTCTTC. Translation gives CASSHPSAGRSYNEQFF.

The V call is TRBV4-2, the J call TRBJ1-4; tentatively, D is TRBD1 (5 bases). Per germline, CDR1 LGHNA and CDR2 YNFKEQ. The CDR3 extends over 17 amino acids. V gave up 1 base and J gave up 0 bases, with 12 bases separating them. The DNA of the CDR3 is TGTGCCAGCAGCCAAGTGGAATCGACAGCAACTAATGAAAAACTGTTTTTT. Its translation: CASSQVESTATNEKLFF.

CDR3 sequence reads: CASSHLLAGGVNEQFF. The CDR3 bases are TGTGCCAGCAGCCACCTACTAGCGGGAGGGGTCAATGAGCAGTTCTTC. The rearrangement uses TRBV4-2 and TRBJ2-1; 13 positions agree with TRBD2. The CDR3 length is 16 residues. V shed 3 bases, J shed 6 bases, and the junction held 5 bases outside the gene matches. The germline gives CDR1 LGHNA, CDR2 YNFKEQ.

This chain joins TRBV5-6 and TRBJ1-2; D unresolved. Germline CDR1 is SGHDT and CDR2 is YYEEEE. V shed 3 bases and J shed 0 bases, with 18 bases lying between them. CDR3 length equals 17 residues. The CDR3 here is CASSSLPGMPSNYGYTF. CDR3 nucleotide sequence: TGTGCCAGCAGCTCCCTCCCCGGGATGCCCTCTAACTATGGCTACACCTTC.